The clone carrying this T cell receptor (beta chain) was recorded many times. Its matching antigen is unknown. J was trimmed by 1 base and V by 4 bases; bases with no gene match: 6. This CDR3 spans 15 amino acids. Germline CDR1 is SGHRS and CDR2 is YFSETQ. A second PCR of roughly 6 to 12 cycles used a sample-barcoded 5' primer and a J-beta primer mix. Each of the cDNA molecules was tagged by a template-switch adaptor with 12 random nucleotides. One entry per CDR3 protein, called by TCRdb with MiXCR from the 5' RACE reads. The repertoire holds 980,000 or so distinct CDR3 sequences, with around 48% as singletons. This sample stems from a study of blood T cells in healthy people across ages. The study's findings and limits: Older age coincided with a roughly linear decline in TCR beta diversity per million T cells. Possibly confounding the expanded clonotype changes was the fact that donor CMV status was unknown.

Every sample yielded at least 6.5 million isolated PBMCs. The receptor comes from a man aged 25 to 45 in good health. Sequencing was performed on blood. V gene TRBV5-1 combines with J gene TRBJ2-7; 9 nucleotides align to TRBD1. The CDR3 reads CASSPGTGRSYEQYF. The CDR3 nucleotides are TGCGCCAGCAGCCCCGGGACAGGGAGGTCCTACGAGCAGTACTTC.